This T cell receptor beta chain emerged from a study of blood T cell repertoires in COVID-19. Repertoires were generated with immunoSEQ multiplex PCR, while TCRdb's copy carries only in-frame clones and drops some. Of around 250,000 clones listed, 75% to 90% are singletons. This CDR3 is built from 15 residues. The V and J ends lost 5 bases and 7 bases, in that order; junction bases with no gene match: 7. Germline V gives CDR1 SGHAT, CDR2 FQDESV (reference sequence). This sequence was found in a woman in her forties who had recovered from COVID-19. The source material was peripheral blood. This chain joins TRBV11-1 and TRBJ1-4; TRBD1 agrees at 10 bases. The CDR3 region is CASSPPGQGPEKLFF. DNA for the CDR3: TGTGCCAGCAGCCCACCGGGACAGGGGCCTGAAAAACTGTTTTTT.